This T cell receptor (beta chain) was retrieved from a study of T-cell memory formation after mild COVID-19. Findings of the study overall: Clones that got smaller from day 15 to 85 had even CD4/CD8, while clones growing later tipped toward CD4+. In pre-infection memory, a portion of responding clones appeared, which suggested that cross-reactive memory joined. Nothing confirmed that second-wave clones peaking on day 37 were specific for SARS-CoV-2.

This clonotype was counted between two and nine times. Its antigen is as yet unknown. This CDR3 has 15 residues. Germline CDR1 is SGDLS and CDR2 is YYNGEE. V lost 0 bases, J lost 5 bases, and 4 bases stayed unmatched. cDNA libraries for TCR alpha and TCR beta, carrying sample barcodes and UMIs, came from 5'RACE with constant-segment primers. TCRdb processed the 5' RACE reads anew with MiXCR; each CDR3 protein has one entry. Counted here are about 50,000 distinct CDR3 sequences, roughly a tenth occurring once; the ten biggest clones make up approximately 12%. The source material was PBMCs or a T cell subset sorted from them (not recorded which). The clonotype was recovered from an adult woman who had mild COVID-19 (a few samples of this study predate the infection). Cell type and time point are not known. The chain joins TRBV9 to TRBJ2-3; 9 bases agree with TRBD1. CDR3 sequence reads: CASSVDRGLEDTQYF. CDR3 bases: TGTGCCAGCAGCGTAGACAGGGGGCTGGAAGATACGCAGTATTTT.